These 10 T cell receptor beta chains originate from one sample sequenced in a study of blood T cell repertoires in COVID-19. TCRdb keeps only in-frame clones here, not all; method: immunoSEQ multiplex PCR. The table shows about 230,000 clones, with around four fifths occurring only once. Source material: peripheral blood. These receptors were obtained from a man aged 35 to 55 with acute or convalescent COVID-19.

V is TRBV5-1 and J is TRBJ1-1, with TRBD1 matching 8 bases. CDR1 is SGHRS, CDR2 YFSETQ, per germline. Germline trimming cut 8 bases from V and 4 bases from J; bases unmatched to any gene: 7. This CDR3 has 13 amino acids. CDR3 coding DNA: TGCGCCAGGGACAGGGAGTTAGGCACTGAAGCTTTCTTT. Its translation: CARDRELGTEAFF.

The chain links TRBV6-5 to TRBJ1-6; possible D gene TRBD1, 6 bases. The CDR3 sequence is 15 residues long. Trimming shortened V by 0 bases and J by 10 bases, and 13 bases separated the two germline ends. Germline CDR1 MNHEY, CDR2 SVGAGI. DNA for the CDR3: TGTGCCAGCAGTTACTCCAGAGACAGGCGATCACCCCTCCACTTT. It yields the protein CASSYSRDRRSPLHF.

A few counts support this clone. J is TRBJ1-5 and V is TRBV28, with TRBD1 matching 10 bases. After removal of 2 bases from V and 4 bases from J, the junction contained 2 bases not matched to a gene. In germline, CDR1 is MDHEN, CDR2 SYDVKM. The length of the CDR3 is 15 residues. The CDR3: CASSLDRGLNQPQHF. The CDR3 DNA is TGTGCCAGCAGTTTAGACAGGGGGCTGAATCAGCCCCAGCATTTT.

CDR3: CASSLERGLSYGYTF. In DNA, the CDR3 is TGCGCCAGCAGCCTGGAAAGGGGGCTGAGCTATGGCTACACCTTC. V is TRBV5-1 and J is TRBJ1-2; TRBD1 matches 7 bases. This CDR3 region has 15 residues. Looked up from germline, CDR1 is SGHRS and CDR2 is YFSETQ. With 4 bases clipped from V and 4 bases from J, the junction kept 10 bases outside the gene matches.

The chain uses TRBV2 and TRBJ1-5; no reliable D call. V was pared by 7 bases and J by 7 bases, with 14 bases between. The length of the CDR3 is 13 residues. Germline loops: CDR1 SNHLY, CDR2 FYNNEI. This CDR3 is CASMRVRAQPQHF. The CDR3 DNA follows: TGTGCCAGCATGAGGGTCAGAGCGCAGCCCCAGCATTTT.

CDR3 coding DNA: TGTGCCAGCAGCTCAAAGGACAGGTGGACTGAAGCTTTCTTT. The encoded protein is CASSSKDRWTEAFF. The V call is TRBV11-1, the J call TRBJ1-1; 7 bases are shared with TRBD1. In germline, CDR1 is SGHAT, CDR2 FQDESV (reference sequence). Trimming removed 4 bases from V and 5 bases from J; junction bases left unmatched: 7. The CDR3 has 14 amino acids.

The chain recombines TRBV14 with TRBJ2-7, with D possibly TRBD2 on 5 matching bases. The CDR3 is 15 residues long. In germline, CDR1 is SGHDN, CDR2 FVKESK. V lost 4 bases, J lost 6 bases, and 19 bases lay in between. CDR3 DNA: TGTGCCAGCAGCCGAGCGAGCGGTATCTGGGGCGAGCAGTACTTC. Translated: CASSRASGIWGEQYF.

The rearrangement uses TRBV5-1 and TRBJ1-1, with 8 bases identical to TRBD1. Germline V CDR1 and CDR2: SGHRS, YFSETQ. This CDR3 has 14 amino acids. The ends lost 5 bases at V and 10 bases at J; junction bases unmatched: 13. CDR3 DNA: TGCGCCAGCAGACGGACAGGGCCAGCCCCCCGAGCTTTCTTT. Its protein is CASRRTGPAPRAFF.

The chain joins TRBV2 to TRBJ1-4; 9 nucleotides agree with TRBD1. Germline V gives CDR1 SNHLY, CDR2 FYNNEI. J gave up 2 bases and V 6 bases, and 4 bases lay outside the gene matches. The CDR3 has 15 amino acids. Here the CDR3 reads CASRDRGLTNEKLFF. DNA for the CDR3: TGTGCCAGCAGGGACAGGGGTTTGACTAATGAAAAACTGTTTTTT.

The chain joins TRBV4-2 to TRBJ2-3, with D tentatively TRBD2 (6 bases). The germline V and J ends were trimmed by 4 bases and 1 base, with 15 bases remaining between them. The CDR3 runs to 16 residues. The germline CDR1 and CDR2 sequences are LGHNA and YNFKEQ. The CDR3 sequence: CASSPLYSGGTDTQYF. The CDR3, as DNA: TGTGCCAGCAGCCCTCTATATTCGGGGGGCACAGATACGCAGTATTTT.